Here is one TCR beta chain with its context. Its antigen is not known. Generated by immunoSEQ multiplex PCR, the TCRdb table keeps only in-frame clones and is missing some. The table records tens of thousands of clones, about 92% of them present only once. The CDR3 contains 14 residues. CDR1 is MNHEY and CDR2 is SMNVEV in the germline V gene (reference sequence). V lost 1 base and J 2 bases, leaving 9 bases between the germline ends. The data originate from a study of brain T cells in children with intractable seizures. Regarding the study as a whole: HCMV serostatus was not known, and viral specificity came from CDR3 similarity only.

The J gene is TRBJ2-7, the V gene TRBV27, with D maybe TRBD2 (6 bases). The source of this sequence is a boy under two years old with tuberous sclerosis and intractable seizures. The sample here was peripheral blood, taken at surgery. The CDR3 spells CASSLYGTPYEQYF. The CDR3, as DNA: TGTGCCAGCAGTTTATATGGGACTCCCTACGAGCAGTACTTC.